The 20 T cell receptor beta chains presented below share a single source sample, sequenced in a study of CXCR3-negative and CXCR3-positive naive CD8 T cells. No cognate antigen is known for these TCRs. It was by 5' RACE with UMI labels that the TRB cDNA libraries were prepared. TCRdb reprocessed the 5' RACE reads, with one entry per CDR3 protein and no DNA. This sample carries some 130,000 distinct CDR3 sequences, with 0.59% going to the ten biggest clones. General observations from the study: Higher TRB CDR3 hydrophobicity marked CXCR3-positive naive cells relative to CXCR3-negative naive cells.

The specimen was naive CXCR3+ CD8+ T cells from blood. Subset described: CD45RO-CCR7+CD27+CD95- naive CD8+ T cells expressing CXCR3 (TNR3+). Receptors originate from a human donor in good health. Some clones in this sample may be carry-over from other donors' samples.

This chain joins TRBV20-1 and TRBJ2-1; the D gene TCRdb calls, TRBD2, cannot be checked with no DNA. The CDR3 has 13 amino acids. Germline V CDR1 and CDR2: DFQATT, SNEGSKA (reference sequence). The CDR3: CSAGLGGAEEQFF.

This sequence joins TRBV20-1 and TRBJ2-7; TCRdb indicates TRBD1, and absent DNA this call remains unverified. CDR1 DFQATT and CDR2 SNEGSKA come from the germline V gene (reference sequence). This CDR3 comprises 15 residues. CDR3 loop: CSATIPIGRDDEQYF.

The rearrangement uses TRBV7-9 and TRBJ2-5; TCRdb proposes TRBD2, but this gene call is untestable without DNA. The CDR3 has 16 residues. CDR1 and CDR2 (germline): SEHNR, FQNEAQ (reference sequence). CDR3 region: CASSQMTSGDQETQYF.

The chain is built from TRBV6-5 and TRBJ2-5; the D gene TCRdb calls, TRBD2, cannot be checked with no DNA. CDR1 and CDR2 from the germline V gene are MNHEY and SVGAGI. The CDR3 runs 16 residues. This CDR3 is CASSYSIGLAGTVLYF.

This CDR3 reads CASSYRTEDYEQYF. The rearrangement joins TRBV5-1 to TRBJ2-7; TCRdb names TRBD1, which stays unverified in the absence of DNA. The CDR3 runs 14 residues. The germline V gene has CDR1 SGHRS and CDR2 YFSETQ.

The chain couples TRBV11-2 to TRBJ2-7; TCRdb selects TRBD2, and the lack of DNA leaves this call unchecked. Looked up from germline, CDR1 is SGHAT and CDR2 is FQNNGV. This CDR3 comprises 16 residues. The CDR3 is CASSWVGGMSSYEQYF.

The chain joins TRBV5-1 to TRBJ2-3. This CDR3 is 14 amino acids long. Germline lookup yields CDR1 SGHRS and CDR2 YFSETQ. The CDR3 protein is CASSSRPRTDTQYF.

The chain combines TRBV5-1 with TRBJ1-1; TCRdb selects TRBD1, and the lack of DNA leaves this call unchecked. The CDR3 has 12 residues. Germline CDR1 is SGHRS and CDR2 is YFSETQ. The CDR3 protein is CASSSLGAEAFF.

The genes are TRBV15 and TRBJ2-7. Germline V gene sequence: CDR1 LNHNV, CDR2 YYDKDF (reference sequence). The CDR3 loop spans 14 amino acids. The CDR3 sequence is CATSSSRELSEQYF.

This chain links TRBV29-1 with TRBJ2-1; the TCRdb D gene call, TRBD2, has no DNA to confirm it. The germline gives CDR1 SQVTM, CDR2 ANQGSEA. This CDR3 is built from 14 residues. CDR3 in amino acids: CSAEGLAEHNEQLF.

Here the CDR3 reads CASTGDRGIDTQYF. The chain combines TRBV28 with TRBJ2-3; checking the TCRdb D call of TRBD1 is not possible without DNA. Germline CDR1 and CDR2: MDHEN and SYDVKM. The CDR3 has 14 residues.

The CDR3 loop reads CSVEKYPPAPDTQYF. The rearrangement links TRBV29-1 to TRBJ2-3; TCRdb calls TRBD1, which cannot be checked without DNA. This CDR3 has 15 residues. The V gene's germline CDR1 is SQVTM and CDR2 ANQGSEA.

The chain carries TRBV29-1 and TRBJ2-7; TCRdb outputs TRBD1, but without DNA this stays unchecked. The length of the CDR3 is 13 residues. Looked up from germline, CDR1 is SQVTM and CDR2 is ANQGSEA. The CDR3 spells CSVVSGGVYEQYF.

The chain joins TRBV6-2 or TRBV6-3 to TRBJ2-7; TCRdb outputs TRBD1, but without DNA this stays unchecked. Germline V gene data show CDR1 as MNHEY and CDR2 as SVGEGT. The CDR3 loop spans 14 amino acids. The CDR3 here is CASSKTGPYYEQYF.

This sequence joins TRBV11-1 and TRBJ2-3; TCRdb's assignment of TRBD2 cannot be checked, as there is no DNA. This CDR3 region has 19 residues. Germline CDR1 and CDR2: SGHAT and FQDESV (reference sequence). The CDR3 reads CASSSGTSGSPESTDTQYF.

The chain joins TRBV7-3 to TRBJ1-2. This CDR3 has 15 residues. Germline CDR1 is SGHTA and CDR2 is FQGTGA. The CDR3 region is CASSLNVNSPDGYTF. The full variable domain, in which reference TRBV7-3 and TRBJ1-2 provide the parts outside the CDR3, is GAGVSQTPSNKVTEKGKYVELRCDPISGHTALYWYRQSLGQGPEFLIYFQGTGAADDSGLPNDRFFAVRPEGSVSTLKIQRTERGDSAVYLCASSLNVNSPDGYTFGSGTRLTVV.

This chain joins TRBV7-2 and TRBJ1-5; TCRdb picks TRBD1, but there is no DNA to check that call. The CDR3 has 15 amino acids. CDR1 is SGHTA, CDR2 FQGNSA, per germline. CDR3 sequence reads: CASSLEQGSNQPQHF.

The rearrangement uses TRBV6-5 and TRBJ2-7; TCRdb proposes TRBD1, but this gene call is untestable without DNA. Germline values: CDR1 MNHEY, CDR2 SVGAGI. This CDR3 comprises 14 residues. The CDR3 sequence: CASSRTVEDYEQYF.

The chain recombines TRBV9 with TRBJ2-7; the TRBD1 assignment by TCRdb is unverifiable without DNA. Germline CDR1 SGDLS, CDR2 YYNGEE. The CDR3 loop spans 15 amino acids. The CDR3 spells CASSVAYGGWNEQYF.

CDR3 sequence: CASSLSVSGTTGELFF. The rearrangement links TRBV7-3 to TRBJ2-2. Germline V gives CDR1 SGHTA, CDR2 FQGTGA. The CDR3 is 16 amino acids.